Shown below are 9 T cell receptor beta chains from a single sample sequenced in a study of blood T cell repertoires in COVID-19. Libraries were prepared by immunoSEQ multiplex PCR; TCRdb keeps only in-frame clonotypes and omits some of them. Of about 290,000 clones listed, approximately 89% are singletons. Sequencing input: peripheral blood. These receptors were obtained from a woman aged 25 to 39 with COVID-19, enrolled during active disease.

The rearrangement joins TRBV6-6 to TRBJ1-2; D is uncertain. This CDR3 has 12 residues. Trimming removed 2 bases at V and 4 bases at J, with 5 bases between. Germline CDR1 MNHNY, CDR2 SVGAGI (reference sequence). The CDR3 is CASSYESYGYTF. The CDR3 nucleotides are TGTGCCAGCAGTTACGAGTCCTATGGCTACACCTTC.

The rearrangement uses TRBV6-5 and TRBJ1-1, with D perhaps matching TRBD1 (6 bases). This CDR3 spans 15 amino acids. Germline V lookup: CDR1 MNHEY, CDR2 SVGAGI. The V end lost 0 bases, the J end lost 2 bases, and 10 bases lay between the germline ends. CDR3 in DNA: TGTGCCAGCAGTTACTCGAACAGGGCCAACACTGAAGCTTTCTTT. It is translated as CASSYSNRANTEAFF.

The genes are TRBV27 and TRBJ1-2; no firm D call. The CDR3 has 15 residues. V was pared by 6 bases and J by 1 base, with 15 bases between. Per germline, CDR1 MNHEY and CDR2 SMNVEV (reference sequence). The CDR3 loop is CASRLHDGINYGYTF. CDR3 coding DNA: TGTGCCAGCAGGCTCCACGACGGGATTAACTATGGCTACACCTTC.

The chain employs TRBV27 and TRBJ1-4; TRBD1 is a possible D gene (5 bases). Germline-derived CDR1 and CDR2 are MNHEY and SMNVEV (reference sequence). V was trimmed by 3 bases and J by 8 bases, leaving 10 bases between them. The CDR3 consists of 13 residues. CDR3 in DNA: TGTGCCAGCAGTTTTGGGGGGGGAGAAAAACTGTTTTTT. Its translation: CASSFGGGEKLFF.

This clone showed up just once. The chain links TRBV10-3 to TRBJ1-2; a weak D match, TRBD1 (5 bases). V lost 6 bases to trimming and J lost 8 bases, with 13 bases between them. Per the germline V gene, CDR1 is ENHRY and CDR2 is SYGVKD. The CDR3 is 12 amino acids. This CDR3 is CAISRGNSGYTF. The CDR3 nucleotides read TGTGCCATCAGCCGGGGGAATTCGGGCTACACCTTC.

This chain uses TRBV3-1 (or the pseudogene TRBV3-2) with TRBJ2-7; D not certain. There are 18 residues in the CDR3. V lost 2 bases and J lost 1, with 21 bases in between. Per the germline V gene, CDR1 is LGHDT and CDR2 is YNNKEL (reference sequence). CDR3 bases: TGTGCCAGCAGCCAACACCCTTCGAGCGCCGAGGAATCCTACGAGCAGTACTTC. Translated: CASSQHPSSAEESYEQYF.

CDR3 protein: CASSQDPGGAGDEQFF. The DNA of the CDR3 is TGCGCCAGCAGCCAAGATCCCGGGGGGGCCGGCGATGAGCAGTTCTTC. V is TRBV4-1 and J is TRBJ2-1; the match to TRBD2 covers 8 bases. V dropped 0 bases and J dropped 8; count of bases not matched to a gene: 9. The germline gives CDR1 MGHRA, CDR2 YSYEKL. This CDR3 contains 16 residues.

The chain has TRBV24-1 and TRBJ2-2, with D maybe TRBD2 (5 bases). This CDR3 is built from 13 residues. The V end lost 7 bases, the J end lost 4 bases, and 9 bases lay between the germline ends. Germline assignment: CDR1 KGHDR and CDR2 SFDVKD. The CDR3 DNA reads as TGTGCCACCAGGGATGGAGGCACCGGGGAGCTGTTTTTT. Encoded protein: CATRDGGTGELFF.

This chain links TRBV4-1 with TRBJ1-2; 9 nucleotides match TRBD1. The CDR3 covers 16 residues. With V trimmed by 3 bases and J by 3 bases, 8 bases remained unmatched. In germline, CDR1 is MGHRA, CDR2 YSYEKL. CDR3 in amino acids: CASSHPRRQGDYGYTF. The CDR3 DNA reads TGCGCCAGCAGCCACCCACGCCGACAGGGGGACTATGGCTACACCTTC.